Below, 6 T cell receptor beta chains from the same sample are listed, as sequenced in a study of blood T cells in healthy people across ages. A second about 7 to 12 cycle PCR used barcoded and J-beta primers. Using its own MiXCR run on the 5' RACE reads, TCRdb lists one record per CDR3 protein. The table records more than 750,000 distinct CDR3 sequences, approximately 32% of them present only once. The same specimen was also included in a second study, on T cells of mothers and their children.

Sequencing was carried out using blood. These TCRs come from a woman between 35 and 50 years old in good health.

This clonotype was seen more than once but under ten times. The V gene is TRBV7-9, the J gene TRBJ2-1; D may be TRBD2 (5 bases). CDR3 length: 12 residues. Germline V gene sequence: CDR1 SEHNR, CDR2 FQNEAQ (reference sequence). Trimming took off 4 bases at V and 15 bases at J, with 16 bases between the two ends. The CDR3 nucleotides read TGTGCCAGCAGCTCATACTACGGACGGGGGTTCTTC. Translating it yields CASSSYYGRGFF.

This clonotype has a handful of counts. The chain has TRBV4-1 and TRBJ2-5, with D possibly called TRBD1 or TRBD2 (5 bases each). V was pared by 2 bases and J by 5 bases, with 18 bases between. The CDR3 runs 16 residues. The germline gives CDR1 MGHRA, CDR2 YSYEKL. The CDR3 DNA reads as TGCGCCAGCAGCCAACCAACGGGACCGAGGAGGGAGACCCAGTACTTC. Its protein product is CASSQPTGPRRETQYF.

There are many counts of this clonotype. The genes are TRBV28 and TRBJ2-3; D gene unclear. The V and J ends lost 2 bases and 5 bases respectively, with 5 bases between them. The CDR3 totals 12 residues. CDR1 and CDR2 from the germline V gene are MDHEN and SYDVKM. CDR3 bases: TGTGCCAGCAGTTTACTTGGAGATACGCAGTATTTT. Protein sequence: CASSLLGDTQYF.

The J gene is TRBJ2-2, the V gene TRBV20-1; unclear D gene. The CDR3 loop spans 13 amino acids. Germline-derived CDR1 and CDR2 are DFQATT and SNEGSKA (reference sequence). In nucleotides, the CDR3 is TGCAGCCCCGTACAGACGAACACCGGGGAGCTGTTTTTT. Its translation is CSPVQTNTGELFF.

The chain recombines TRBV20-1 with TRBJ1-1, with 10 bases that match TRBD1. Germline lookup yields CDR1 DFQATT and CDR2 SNEGSKA (reference sequence). The CDR3 runs to 16 residues. Unmatched junction bases numbered 10, after V lost 5 bases and J lost 1 base. The CDR3 DNA sequence: TGCAGTGCTTCTCGACAGGGGGCCTTTCGGAACACTGAAGCTTTCTTT. Its protein is CSASRQGAFRNTEAFF.

This clonotype was seen ten or more times. The V gene is TRBV6-2 or TRBV6-3, the J gene TRBJ1-2, with TRBD1 matching over 7 bases. J gave up 5 bases and V 7 bases, and 10 bases lay outside the gene matches. In germline, CDR1 is MNHEY, CDR2 SVGEGT. This CDR3 spans 14 amino acids. CDR3 DNA: TGTGCCAGCACCCGACAGGGACTCATATATGGCTACACCTTC. It translates to CASTRQGLIYGYTF.